This T cell receptor (beta chain) was retrieved from a study of T cell responses to AZD1222 COVID-19 vaccine. Looked up from germline, CDR1 is KGHDR and CDR2 is SFDVKD. Trimming took off 5 bases at V and 1 base at J, with 4 bases between the two ends. This CDR3 comprises 12 residues. Sequencing was performed with immunoSEQ multiplex PCR; in TCRdb, only in-frame clones are kept and a portion is missing. This table holds about 96,000 clones, roughly 90% found once. Here the sequenced sample was peripheral blood, taken on day 0 of AZD1222 vaccination. This sequence joins TRBV24-1 and TRBJ1-2; D uncertain. This clonotype originated in an adult in good health. CDR3 bases: TGTGCCACCAGTGGAGGTAACTATGGCTACACCTTC. This gives the protein CATSGGNYGYTF.